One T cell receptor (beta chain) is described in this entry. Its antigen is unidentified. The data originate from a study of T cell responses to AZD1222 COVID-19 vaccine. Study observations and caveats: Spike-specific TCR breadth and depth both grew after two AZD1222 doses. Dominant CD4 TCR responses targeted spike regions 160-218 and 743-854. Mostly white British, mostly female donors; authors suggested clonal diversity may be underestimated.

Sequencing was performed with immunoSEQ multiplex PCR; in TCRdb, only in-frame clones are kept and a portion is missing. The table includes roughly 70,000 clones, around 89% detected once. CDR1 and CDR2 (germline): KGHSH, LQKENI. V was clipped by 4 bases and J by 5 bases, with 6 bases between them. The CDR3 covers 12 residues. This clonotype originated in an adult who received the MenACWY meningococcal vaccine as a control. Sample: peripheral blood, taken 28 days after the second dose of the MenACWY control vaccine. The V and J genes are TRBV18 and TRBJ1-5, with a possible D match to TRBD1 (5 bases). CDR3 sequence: CASSRGDQPQHF. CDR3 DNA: TGTGCCAGCTCACGGGGGGATCAGCCCCAGCATTTT.